This T cell receptor beta chain was retrieved from a study of cytotoxic CD8 clonotypes in ibrutinib-treated CLL. Study results and limitations: Sampling time points were not equivalent between sustained-remission and progressing patients.

As for this clone: Its antigen is not identified.

With 4 bases clipped from V and 9 bases from J, the junction kept 12 bases outside the gene matches. The CDR3 is 15 residues long. Germline V CDR1 and CDR2: SGHTA, FQGNSA. Some clones are missing from TCRdb's copy, which holds only in-frame ones; the method was immunoSEQ multiplex PCR. This sample has fewer than 50,000 clones, with nearly 70% found just once. The source is a human donor with chronic lymphocytic leukemia. Source: PBMCs, taken after 12 months of ibrutinib treatment. This sequence joins TRBV7-2 and TRBJ2-1; 7 nucleotides align to TRBD1. Here the CDR3 reads CASSYGKSTGPEQFF. In DNA form, the CDR3 reads TGTGCCAGCAGCTATGGGAAATCGACAGGGCCTGAGCAGTTCTTC.